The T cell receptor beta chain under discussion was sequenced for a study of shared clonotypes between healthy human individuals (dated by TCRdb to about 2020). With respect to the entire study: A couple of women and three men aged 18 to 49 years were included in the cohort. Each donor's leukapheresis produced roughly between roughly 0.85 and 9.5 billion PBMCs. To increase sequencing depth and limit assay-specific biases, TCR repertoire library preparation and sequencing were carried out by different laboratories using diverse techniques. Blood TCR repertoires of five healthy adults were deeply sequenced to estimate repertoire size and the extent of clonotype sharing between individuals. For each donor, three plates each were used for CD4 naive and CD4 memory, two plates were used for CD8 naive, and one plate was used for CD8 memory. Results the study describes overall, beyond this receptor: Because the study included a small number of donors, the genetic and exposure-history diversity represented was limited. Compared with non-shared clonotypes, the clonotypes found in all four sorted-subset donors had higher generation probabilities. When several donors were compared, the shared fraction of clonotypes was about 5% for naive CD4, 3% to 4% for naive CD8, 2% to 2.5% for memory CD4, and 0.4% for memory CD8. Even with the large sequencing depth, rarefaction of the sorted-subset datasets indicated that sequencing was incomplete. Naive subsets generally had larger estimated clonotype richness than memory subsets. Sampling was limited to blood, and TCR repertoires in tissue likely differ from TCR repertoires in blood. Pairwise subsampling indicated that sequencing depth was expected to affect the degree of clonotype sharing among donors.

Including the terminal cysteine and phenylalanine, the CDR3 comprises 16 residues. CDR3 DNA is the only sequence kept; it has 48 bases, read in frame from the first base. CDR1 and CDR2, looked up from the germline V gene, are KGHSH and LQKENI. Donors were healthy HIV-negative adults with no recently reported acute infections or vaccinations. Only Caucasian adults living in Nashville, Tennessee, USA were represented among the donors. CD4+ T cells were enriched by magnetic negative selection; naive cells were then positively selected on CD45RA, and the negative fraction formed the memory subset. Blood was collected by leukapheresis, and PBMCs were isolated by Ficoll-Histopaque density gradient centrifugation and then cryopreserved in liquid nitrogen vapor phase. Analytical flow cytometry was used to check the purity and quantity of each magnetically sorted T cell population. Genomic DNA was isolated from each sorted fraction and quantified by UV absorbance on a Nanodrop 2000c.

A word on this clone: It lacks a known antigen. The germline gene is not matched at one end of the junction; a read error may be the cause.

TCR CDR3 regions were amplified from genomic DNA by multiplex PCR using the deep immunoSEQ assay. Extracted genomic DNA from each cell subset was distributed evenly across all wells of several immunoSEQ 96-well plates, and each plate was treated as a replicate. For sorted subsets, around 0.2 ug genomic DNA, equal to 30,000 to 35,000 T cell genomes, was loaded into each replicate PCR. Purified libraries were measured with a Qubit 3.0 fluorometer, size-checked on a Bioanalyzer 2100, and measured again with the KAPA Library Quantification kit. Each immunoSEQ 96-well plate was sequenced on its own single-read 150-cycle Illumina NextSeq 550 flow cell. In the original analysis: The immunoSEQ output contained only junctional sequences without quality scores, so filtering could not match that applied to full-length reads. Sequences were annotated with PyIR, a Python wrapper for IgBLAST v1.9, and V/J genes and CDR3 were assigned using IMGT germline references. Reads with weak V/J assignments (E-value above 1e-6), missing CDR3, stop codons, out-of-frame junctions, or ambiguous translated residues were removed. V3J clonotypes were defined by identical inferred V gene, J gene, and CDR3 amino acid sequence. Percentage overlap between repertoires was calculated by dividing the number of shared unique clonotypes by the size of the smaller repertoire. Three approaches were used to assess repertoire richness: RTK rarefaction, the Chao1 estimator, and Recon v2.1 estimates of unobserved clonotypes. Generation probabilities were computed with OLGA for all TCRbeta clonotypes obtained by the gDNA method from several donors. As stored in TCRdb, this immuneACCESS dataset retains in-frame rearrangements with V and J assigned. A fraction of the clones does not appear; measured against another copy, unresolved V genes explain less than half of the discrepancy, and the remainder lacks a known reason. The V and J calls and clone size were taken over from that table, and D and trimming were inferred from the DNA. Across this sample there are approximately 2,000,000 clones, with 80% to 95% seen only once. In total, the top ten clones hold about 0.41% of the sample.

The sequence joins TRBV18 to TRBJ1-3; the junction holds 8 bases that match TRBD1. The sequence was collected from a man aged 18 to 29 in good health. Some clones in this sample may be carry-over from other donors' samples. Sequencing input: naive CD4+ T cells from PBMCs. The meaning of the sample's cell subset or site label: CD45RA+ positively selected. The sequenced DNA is TGTGCCAGCTCACCCGTCAGGGGGCTTTCTGAAAACACCATATATTTT. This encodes CASSPVRGLSENTIYF.